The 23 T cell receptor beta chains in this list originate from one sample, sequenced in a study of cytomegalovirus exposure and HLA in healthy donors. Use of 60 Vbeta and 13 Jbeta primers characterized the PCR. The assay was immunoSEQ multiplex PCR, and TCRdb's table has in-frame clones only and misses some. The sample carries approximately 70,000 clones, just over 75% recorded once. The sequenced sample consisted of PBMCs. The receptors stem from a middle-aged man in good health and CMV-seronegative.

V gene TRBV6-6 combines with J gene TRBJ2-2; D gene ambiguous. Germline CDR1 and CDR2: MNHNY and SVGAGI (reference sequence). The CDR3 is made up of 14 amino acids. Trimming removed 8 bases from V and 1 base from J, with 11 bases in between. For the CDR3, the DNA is TGTGCCAGCCGGAGCTCCGGGAACACCGGGGAGCTGTTTTTT. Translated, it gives CASRSSGNTGELFF.

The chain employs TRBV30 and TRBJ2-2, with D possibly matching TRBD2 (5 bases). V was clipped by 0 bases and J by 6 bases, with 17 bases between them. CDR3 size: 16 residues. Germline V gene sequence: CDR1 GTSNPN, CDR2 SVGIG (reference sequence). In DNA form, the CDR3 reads TGTGCCTGGAGTGTCTTCTCGGAGGAATGGCCCGGGGAGCTGTTTTTT. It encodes CAWSVFSEEWPGELFF.

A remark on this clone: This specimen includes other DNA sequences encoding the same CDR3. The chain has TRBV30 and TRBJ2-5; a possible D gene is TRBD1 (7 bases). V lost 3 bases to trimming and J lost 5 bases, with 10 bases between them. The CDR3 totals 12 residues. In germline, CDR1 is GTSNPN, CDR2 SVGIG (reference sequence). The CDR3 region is CAWRAGGETQYF. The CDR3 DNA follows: TGTGCCTGGAGAGCAGGGGGGGAGACCCAGTACTTC.

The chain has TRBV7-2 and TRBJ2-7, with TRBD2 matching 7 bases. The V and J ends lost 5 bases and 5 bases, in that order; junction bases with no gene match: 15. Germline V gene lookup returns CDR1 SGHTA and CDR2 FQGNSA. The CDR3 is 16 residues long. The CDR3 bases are TGTGCCAGCAGCCGAAAAACCGGGACTACCCCAGACGAGCAGTACTTC. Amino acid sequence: CASSRKTGTTPDEQYF. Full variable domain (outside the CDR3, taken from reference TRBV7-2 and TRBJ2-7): GAGVSQSPSNKVTEKGKDVELRCDPISGHTALYWYRQSLGQGLEFLIYFQGNSAPDKSGLPSDRFSAERTGGSVSTLTIQRTQQEDSAVYLCASSRKTGTTPDEQYFGPGTRLTVT.

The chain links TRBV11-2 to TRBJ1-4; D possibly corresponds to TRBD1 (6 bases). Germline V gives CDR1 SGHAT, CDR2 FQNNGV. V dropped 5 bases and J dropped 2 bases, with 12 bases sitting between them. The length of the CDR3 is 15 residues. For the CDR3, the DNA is TGTGCCAGCAGCGCCTACAGGGTTACTAATGAAAAACTGTTTTTT. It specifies CASSAYRVTNEKLFF. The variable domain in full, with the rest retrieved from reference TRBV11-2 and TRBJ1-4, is EAGVAQSPRYKIIEKRQSVAFWCNPISGHATLYWYQQILGQGPKLLIQFQNNGVVDDSQLPKDRFSAERLKGVDSTLKIQPAKLEDSAVYLCASSAYRVTNEKLFFGSGTQLSVL.

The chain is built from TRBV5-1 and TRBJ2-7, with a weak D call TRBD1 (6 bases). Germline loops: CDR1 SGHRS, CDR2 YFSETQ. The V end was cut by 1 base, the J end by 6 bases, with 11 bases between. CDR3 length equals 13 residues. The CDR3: CASSLYPGAEQYF. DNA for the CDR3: TGCGCCAGCAGCTTGTACCCAGGGGCCGAGCAGTACTTC. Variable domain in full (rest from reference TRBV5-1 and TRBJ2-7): KAGVTQTPRYLIKTRGQQVTLSCSPISGHRSVSWYQQTPGQGLQFLFEYFSETQRNKGNFPGRFSGRQFSNSRSEMNVSTLELGDSALYLCASSLYPGAEQYFGPGTRLTVT.

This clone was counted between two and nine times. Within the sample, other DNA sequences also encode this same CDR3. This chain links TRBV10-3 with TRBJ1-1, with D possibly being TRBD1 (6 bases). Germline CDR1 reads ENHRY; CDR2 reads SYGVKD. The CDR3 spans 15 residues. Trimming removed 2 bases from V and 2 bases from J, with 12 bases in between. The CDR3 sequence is CAISETGQGNTEAFF. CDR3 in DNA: TGTGCCATCAGTGAGACAGGGCAGGGAAACACTGAAGCTTTCTTT.

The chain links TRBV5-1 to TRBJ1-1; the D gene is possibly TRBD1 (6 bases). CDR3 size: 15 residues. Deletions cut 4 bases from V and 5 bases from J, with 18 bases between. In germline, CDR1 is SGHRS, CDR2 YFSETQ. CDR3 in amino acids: CASSPDQGRQTEAFF. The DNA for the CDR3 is TGCGCCAGCAGCCCTGATCAGGGGCGACAAACTGAAGCTTTCTTT.

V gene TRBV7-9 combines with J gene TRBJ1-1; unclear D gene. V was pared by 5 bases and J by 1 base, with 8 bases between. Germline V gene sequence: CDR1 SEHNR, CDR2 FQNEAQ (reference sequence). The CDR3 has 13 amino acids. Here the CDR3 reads CASSNTPNTEAFF. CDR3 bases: TGTGCCAGCAGCAACACACCGAACACTGAAGCTTTCTTT. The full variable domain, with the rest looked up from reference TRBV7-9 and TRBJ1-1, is DTGVSQNPRHKITKRGQNVTFRCDPISEHNRLYWYRQTLGQGPEFLTYFQNEAQLEKSRLLSDRFSAERPKGSFSTLEIQRTEQGDSAMYLCASSNTPNTEAFFGQGTRLTVV.

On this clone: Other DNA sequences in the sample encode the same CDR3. DNA of the CDR3: TGTGCCTGGAGTCGGCGGGACTCCTACAATGAGCAGTTCTTC. Its protein is CAWSRRDSYNEQFF. This chain connects TRBV30 to TRBJ2-1; weak D call: TRBD2 (6 bases). The CDR3 consists of 14 residues. Germline V CDR1 and CDR2: GTSNPN, SVGIG (reference sequence). The V and J ends lost 2 bases and 0 bases respectively, with 8 bases between them.

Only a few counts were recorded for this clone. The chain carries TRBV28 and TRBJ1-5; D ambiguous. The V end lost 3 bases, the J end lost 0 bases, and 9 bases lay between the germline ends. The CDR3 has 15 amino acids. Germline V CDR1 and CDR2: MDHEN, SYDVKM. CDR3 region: CASSLVRNSNQPQHF. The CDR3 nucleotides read TGTGCCAGCAGTTTGGTCAGAAATAGCAATCAGCCCCAGCATTTT.

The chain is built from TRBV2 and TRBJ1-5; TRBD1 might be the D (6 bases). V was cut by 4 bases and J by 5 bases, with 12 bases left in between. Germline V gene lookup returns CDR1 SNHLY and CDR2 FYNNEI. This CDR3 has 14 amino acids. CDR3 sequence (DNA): TGTGCCAGCAGTGTTAGGGCAGGGGATCAGCCCCAGCATTTT. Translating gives CASSVRAGDQPQHF.

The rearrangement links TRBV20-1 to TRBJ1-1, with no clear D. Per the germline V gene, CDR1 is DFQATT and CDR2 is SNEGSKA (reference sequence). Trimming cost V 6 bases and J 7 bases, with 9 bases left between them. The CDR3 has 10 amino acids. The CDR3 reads CSARQIEAFF. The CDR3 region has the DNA TGCAGTGCAAGACAAATTGAAGCTTTCTTT.

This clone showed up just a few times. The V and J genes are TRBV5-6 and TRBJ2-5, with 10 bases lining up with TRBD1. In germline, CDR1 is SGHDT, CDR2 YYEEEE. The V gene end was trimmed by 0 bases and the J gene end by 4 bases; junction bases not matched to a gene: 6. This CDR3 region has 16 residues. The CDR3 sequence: CASSLGTGGSAETQYF. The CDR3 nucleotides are TGTGCCAGCAGCTTGGGGACAGGGGGGAGTGCAGAGACCCAGTACTTC.

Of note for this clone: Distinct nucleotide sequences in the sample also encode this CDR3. This chain's CDR3 is CASSPQGSYEQYF. The CDR3 nucleotides read TGTGCCAGCTCACCTCAGGGGTCCTACGAGCAGTACTTC. The chain uses TRBV18 and TRBJ2-7; D possibly corresponds to TRBD1 (6 bases). CDR1 is KGHSH and CDR2 is LQKENI in the germline V gene. With 3 bases removed from V and 1 base from J, the gap between germline ends came to 7 bases. There are 13 residues in the CDR3.

This CDR3 reads CASSFSHGSRQETQYF. CDR3 bases: TGTGCCAGCAGTTTTTCCCACGGGAGTCGGCAAGAGACCCAGTACTTC. The chain combines TRBV28 with TRBJ2-5, with D perhaps TRBD2 (6 bases). The CDR3 covers 16 residues. The V end lost 3 bases, the J end lost 2 bases, and 16 bases lay between the germline ends. Per germline, CDR1 MDHEN and CDR2 SYDVKM.

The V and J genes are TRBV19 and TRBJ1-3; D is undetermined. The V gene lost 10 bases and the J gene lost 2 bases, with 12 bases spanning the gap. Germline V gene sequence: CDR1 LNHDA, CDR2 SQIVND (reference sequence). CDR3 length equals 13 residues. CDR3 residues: CATHRGTGNTIYF. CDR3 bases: TGTGCCACCCATCGGGGTACTGGAAACACCATATATTTT.

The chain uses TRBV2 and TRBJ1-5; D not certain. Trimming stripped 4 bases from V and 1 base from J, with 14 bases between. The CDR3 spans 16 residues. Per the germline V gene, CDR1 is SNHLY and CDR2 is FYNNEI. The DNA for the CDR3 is TGTGCCAGCAGTGGGACTTCCGAGTTGAGCAATCAGCCCCAGCATTTT. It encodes CASSGTSELSNQPQHF.

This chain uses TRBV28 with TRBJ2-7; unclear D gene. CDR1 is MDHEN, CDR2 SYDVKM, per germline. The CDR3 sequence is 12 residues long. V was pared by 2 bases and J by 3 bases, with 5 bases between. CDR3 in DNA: TGTGCCAGCAGTTTAACTCTCTACGAGCAGTACTTC. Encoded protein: CASSLTLYEQYF.

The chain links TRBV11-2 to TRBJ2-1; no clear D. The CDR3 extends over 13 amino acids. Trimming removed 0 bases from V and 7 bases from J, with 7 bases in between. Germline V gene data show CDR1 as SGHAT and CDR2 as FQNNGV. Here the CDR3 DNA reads TGTGCCAGCAGCTTAGAGTCGGTGAATGAGCAGTTCTTC. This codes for CASSLESVNEQFF. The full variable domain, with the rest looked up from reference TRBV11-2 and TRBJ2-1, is EAGVAQSPRYKIIEKRQSVAFWCNPISGHATLYWYQQILGQGPKLLIQFQNNGVVDDSQLPKDRFSAERLKGVDSTLKIQPAKLEDSAVYLCASSLESVNEQFFGPGTRLTVL.

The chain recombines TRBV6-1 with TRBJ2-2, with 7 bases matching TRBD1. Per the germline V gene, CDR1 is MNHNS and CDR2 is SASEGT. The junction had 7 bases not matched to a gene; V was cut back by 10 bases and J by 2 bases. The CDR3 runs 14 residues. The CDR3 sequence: CANRGQTNTGELFF. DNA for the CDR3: TGTGCCAACCGGGGACAGACCAACACCGGGGAGCTGTTTTTT.

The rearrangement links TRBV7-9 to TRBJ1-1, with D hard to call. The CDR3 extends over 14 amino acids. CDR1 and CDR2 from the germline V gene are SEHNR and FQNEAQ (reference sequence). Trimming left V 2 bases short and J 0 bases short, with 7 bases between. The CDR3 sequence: CASSLIEVNTEAFF. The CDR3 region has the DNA TGTGCCAGCAGCTTAATCGAGGTGAACACTGAAGCTTTCTTT.

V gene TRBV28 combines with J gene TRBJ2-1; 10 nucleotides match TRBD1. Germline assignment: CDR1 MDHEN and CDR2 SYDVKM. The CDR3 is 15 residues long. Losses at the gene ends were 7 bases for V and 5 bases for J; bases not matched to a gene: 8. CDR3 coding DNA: TGTGCCAGCACTTATCCGGGACAGGGGAACAATGAGCAGTTCTTC. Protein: CASTYPGQGNNEQFF.